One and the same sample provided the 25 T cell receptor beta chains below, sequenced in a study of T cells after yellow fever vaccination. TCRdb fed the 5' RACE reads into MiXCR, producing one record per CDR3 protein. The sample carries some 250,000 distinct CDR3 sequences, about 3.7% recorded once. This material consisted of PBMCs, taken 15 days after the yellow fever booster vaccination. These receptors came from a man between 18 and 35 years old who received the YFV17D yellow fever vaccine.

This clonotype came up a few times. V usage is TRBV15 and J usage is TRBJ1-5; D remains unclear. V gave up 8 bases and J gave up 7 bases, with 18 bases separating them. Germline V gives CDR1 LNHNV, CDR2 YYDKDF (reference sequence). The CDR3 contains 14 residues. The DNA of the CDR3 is TGTGCCACCGGCGCTGGAAGGGTAGAGCAGCCCCAGCATTTT. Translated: CATGAGRVEQPQHF. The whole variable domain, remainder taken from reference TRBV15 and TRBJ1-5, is DAMVIQNPRYQVTQFGKPVTLSCSQTLNHNVMYWYQQKSSQAPKLLFHYYDKDFNNEADTPDNFQSRRPNTSFCFLDIRSPGLGDTAMYLCATGAGRVEQPQHFGDGTRLSIL.

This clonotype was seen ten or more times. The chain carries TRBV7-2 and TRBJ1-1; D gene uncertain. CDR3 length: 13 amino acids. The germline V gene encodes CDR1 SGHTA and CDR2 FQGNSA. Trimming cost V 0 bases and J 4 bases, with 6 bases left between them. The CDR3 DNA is TGTGCCAGCAGCTTAGCCCCGAGCACTGAAGCTTTCTTT. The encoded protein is CASSLAPSTEAFF. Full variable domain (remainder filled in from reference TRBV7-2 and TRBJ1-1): GAGVSQSPSNKVTEKGKDVELRCDPISGHTALYWYRQSLGQGLEFLIYFQGNSAPDKSGLPSDRFSAERTGGSVSTLTIQRTQQEDSAVYLCASSLAPSTEAFFGQGTRLTVV.

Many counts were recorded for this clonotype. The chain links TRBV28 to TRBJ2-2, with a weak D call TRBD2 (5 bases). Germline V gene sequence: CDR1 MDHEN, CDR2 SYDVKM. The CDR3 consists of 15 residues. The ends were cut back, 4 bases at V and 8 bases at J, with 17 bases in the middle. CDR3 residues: CASSSRGYGIGELFF. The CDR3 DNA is TGTGCCAGCAGTTCTCGGGGTTATGGGATAGGGGAGCTGTTTTTT.

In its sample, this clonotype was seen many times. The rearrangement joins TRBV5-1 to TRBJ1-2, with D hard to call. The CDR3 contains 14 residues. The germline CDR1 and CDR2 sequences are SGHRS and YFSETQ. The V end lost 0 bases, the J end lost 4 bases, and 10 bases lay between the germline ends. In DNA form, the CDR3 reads TGCGCCAGCAGCTTGGCCTGGGATTTCTATGGCTACACCTTC. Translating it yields CASSLAWDFYGYTF. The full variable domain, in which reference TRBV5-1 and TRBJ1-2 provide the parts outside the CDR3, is KAGVTQTPRYLIKTRGQQVTLSCSPISGHRSVSWYQQTPGQGLQFLFEYFSETQRNKGNFPGRFSGRQFSNSRSEMNVSTLELGDSALYLCASSLAWDFYGYTFGSGTRLTVV.

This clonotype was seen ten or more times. The CDR3 here is CASRTSGGDNEQFF. CDR3 DNA sequence: TGTGCCAGTAGAACTAGCGGGGGAGACAATGAGCAGTTCTTC. The V gene is TRBV19, the J gene TRBJ2-1; 11 bases line up with TRBD2. Germline trimming cut 6 bases from V and 5 bases from J; bases unmatched to any gene: 3. Germline CDR1 is LNHDA and CDR2 is SQIVND (reference sequence). The CDR3 length is 14 residues.

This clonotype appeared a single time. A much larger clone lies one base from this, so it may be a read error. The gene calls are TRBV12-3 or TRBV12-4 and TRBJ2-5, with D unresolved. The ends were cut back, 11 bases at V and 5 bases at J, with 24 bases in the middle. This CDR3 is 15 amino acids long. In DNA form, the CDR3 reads TGTGCCTGCACCCGGCGCCGCTCGGCATCGGAGACCCAGTACTTC. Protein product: CACTRRRSASETQYF.

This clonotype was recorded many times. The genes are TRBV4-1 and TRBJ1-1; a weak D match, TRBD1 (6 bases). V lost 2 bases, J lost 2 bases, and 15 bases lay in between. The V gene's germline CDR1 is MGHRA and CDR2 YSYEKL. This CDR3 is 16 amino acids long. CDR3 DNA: TGCGCCAGCAGCCAATCCCCAGGGGTTGTAAACACTGAAGCTTTCTTT. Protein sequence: CASSQSPGVVNTEAFF.

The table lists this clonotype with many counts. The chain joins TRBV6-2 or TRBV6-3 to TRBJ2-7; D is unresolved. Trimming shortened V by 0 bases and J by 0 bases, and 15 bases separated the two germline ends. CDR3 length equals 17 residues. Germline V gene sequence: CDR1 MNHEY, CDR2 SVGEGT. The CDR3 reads CASSYSNPGTFSYEQYF. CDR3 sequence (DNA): TGTGCCAGCAGTTACTCGAATCCGGGCACCTTCTCCTACGAGCAGTACTTC.

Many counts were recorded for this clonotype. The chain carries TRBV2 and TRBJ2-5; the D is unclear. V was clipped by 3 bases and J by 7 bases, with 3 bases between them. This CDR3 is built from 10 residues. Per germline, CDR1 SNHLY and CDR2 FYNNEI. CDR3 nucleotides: TGTGCCAGCAGTGATCTGACCCAGTACTTC. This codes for CASSDLTQYF.

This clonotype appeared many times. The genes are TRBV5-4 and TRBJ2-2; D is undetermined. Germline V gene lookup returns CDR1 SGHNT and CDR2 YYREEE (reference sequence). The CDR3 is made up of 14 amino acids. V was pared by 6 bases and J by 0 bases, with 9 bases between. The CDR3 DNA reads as TGTGCCAGCAACCCGGCCCCGAACACCGGGGAGCTGTTTTTT. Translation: CASNPAPNTGELFF.

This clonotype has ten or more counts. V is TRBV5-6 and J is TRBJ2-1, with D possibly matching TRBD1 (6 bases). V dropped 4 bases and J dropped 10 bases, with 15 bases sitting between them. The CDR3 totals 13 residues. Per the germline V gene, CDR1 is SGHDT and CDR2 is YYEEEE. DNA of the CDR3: TGTGCCAGCAGCCGAACCGGACAGCGAGAGCAGTTCTTC. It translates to CASSRTGQREQFF.

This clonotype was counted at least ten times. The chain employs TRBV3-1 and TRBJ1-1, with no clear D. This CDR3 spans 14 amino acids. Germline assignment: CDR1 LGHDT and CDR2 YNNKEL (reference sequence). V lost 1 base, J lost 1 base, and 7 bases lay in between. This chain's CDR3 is CASSQGRENTEAFF. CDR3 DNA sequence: TGTGCCAGCAGCCAAGGCCGGGAGAACACTGAAGCTTTCTTT.

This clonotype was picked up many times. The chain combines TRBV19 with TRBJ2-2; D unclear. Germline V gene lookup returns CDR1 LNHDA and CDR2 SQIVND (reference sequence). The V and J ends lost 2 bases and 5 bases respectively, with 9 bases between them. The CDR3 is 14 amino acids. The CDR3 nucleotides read TGTGCCAGTAGTATAATCCAGCAGACCGGGGAGCTGTTTTTT. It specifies CASSIIQQTGELFF.

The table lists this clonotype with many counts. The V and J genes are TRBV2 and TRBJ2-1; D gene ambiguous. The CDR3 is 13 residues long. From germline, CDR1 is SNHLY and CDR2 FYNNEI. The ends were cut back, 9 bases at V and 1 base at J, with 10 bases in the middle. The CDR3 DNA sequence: TGTGCCAGTACCGGCAGTTCCTACAATGAGCAGTTCTTC. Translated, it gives CASTGSSYNEQFF.

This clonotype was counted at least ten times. Here the CDR3 DNA reads TGTGCCAGCAGCACCGGAGGGGTGAGAAACATTCAGTACTTC. Translated: CASSTGGVRNIQYF. The chain uses TRBV7-2 and TRBJ2-4; D is possibly TRBD2 (6 bases). Germline CDR1 SGHTA, CDR2 FQGNSA. The CDR3 sequence is 14 residues long. V gave up 5 bases and J gave up 6 bases, with 14 bases separating them.

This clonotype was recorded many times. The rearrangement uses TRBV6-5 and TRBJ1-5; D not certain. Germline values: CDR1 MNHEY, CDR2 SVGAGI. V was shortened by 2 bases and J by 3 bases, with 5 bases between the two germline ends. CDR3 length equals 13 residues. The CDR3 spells CASSYGINQPQHF. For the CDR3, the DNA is TGTGCCAGCAGTTACGGGATCAATCAGCCCCAGCATTTT.

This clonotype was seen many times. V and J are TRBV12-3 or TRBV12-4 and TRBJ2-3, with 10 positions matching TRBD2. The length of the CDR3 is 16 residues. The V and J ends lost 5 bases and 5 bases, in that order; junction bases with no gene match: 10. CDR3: CASSVSGGAGGDTQYF. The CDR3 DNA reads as TGTGCCAGCAGTGTAAGCGGGGGGGCCGGGGGAGATACGCAGTATTTT.

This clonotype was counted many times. The CDR3 DNA is TGTGCCAGCAGCTTATCTCTCCGGGTGGCCTACGAGCAGTACTTC. As protein: CASSLSLRVAYEQYF. The rearrangement uses TRBV7-2 and TRBJ2-7; D is unresolved. V lost 2 bases, J lost 2 bases, and 13 bases lay in between. Germline assignment: CDR1 SGHTA and CDR2 FQGNSA. The CDR3 runs to 15 residues. The complete variable domain, with remaining parts taken from reference TRBV7-2 and TRBJ2-7, reads GAGVSQSPSNKVTEKGKDVELRCDPISGHTALYWYRQSLGQGLEFLIYFQGNSAPDKSGLPSDRFSAERTGGSVSTLTIQRTQQEDSAVYLCASSLSLRVAYEQYFGPGTRLTVT.

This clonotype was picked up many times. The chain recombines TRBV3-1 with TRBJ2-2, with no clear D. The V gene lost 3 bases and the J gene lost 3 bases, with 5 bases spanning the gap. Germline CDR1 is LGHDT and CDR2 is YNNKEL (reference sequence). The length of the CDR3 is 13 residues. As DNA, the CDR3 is TGTGCCAGCAGCCATTCCTACACCGGGGAGCTGTTTTTT. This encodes CASSHSYTGELFF.

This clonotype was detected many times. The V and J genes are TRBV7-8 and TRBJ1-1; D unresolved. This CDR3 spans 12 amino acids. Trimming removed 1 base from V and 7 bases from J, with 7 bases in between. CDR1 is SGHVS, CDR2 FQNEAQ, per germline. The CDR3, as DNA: TGTGCCAGCAGCTTAGAAGGGAATGAAGCTTTCTTT. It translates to CASSLEGNEAFF. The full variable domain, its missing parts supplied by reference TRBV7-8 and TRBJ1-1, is GAGVSQSPRYKVAKRGQDVALRCDPISGHVSLFWYQQALGQGPEFLTYFQNEAQLDKSGLPSDRFFAERPEGSVSTLKIQRTQQEDSAVYLCASSLEGNEAFFGQGTRLTVV.

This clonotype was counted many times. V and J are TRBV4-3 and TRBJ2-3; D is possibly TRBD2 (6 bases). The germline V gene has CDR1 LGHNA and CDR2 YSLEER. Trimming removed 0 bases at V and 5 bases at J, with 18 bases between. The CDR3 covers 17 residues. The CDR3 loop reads CASSQDRPGSAGDTQYF. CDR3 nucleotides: TGCGCCAGCAGCCAAGATCGTCCGGGGTCAGCGGGAGATACGCAGTATTTT.

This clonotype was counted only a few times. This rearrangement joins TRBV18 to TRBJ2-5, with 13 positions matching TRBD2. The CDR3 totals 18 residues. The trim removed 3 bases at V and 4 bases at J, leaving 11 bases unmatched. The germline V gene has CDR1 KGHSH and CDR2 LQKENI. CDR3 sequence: CASSPPGLAGDSLETQYF. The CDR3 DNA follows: TGTGCCAGCTCACCGCCAGGACTAGCGGGGGACAGTCTAGAGACCCAGTACTTC.

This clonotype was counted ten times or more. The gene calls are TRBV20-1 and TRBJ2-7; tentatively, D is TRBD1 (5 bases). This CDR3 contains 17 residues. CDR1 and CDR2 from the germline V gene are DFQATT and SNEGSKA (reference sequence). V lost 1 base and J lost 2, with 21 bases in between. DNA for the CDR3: TGCAGTGCTAGAGGGGCGTTGGAAGGGGCCCTACCCTACGAGCAGTACTTC. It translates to CSARGALEGALPYEQYF.

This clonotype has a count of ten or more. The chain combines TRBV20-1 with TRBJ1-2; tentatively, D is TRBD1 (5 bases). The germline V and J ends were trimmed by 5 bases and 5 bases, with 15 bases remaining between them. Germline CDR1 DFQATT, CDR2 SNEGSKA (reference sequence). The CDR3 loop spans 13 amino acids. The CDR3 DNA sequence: TGCAGTGCTGTGAGACCAGGGTCTTATGGCTACACCTTC. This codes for CSAVRPGSYGYTF.

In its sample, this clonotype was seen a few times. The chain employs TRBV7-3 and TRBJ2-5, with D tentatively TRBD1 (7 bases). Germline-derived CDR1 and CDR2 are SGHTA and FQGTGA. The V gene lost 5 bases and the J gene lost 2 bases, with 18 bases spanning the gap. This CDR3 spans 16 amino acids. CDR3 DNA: TGTGCCAGCAGCCAATCCGGACAGGCGGGACAAGAGACCCAGTACTTC. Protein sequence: CASSQSGQAGQETQYF.